The 9 T cell receptor beta chains below come from one sample, sequenced in a study of human T cells and chemical hapten exposure. Time point defined: patch test 2, 6 weeks after DPC sensitization. Treatment of the sample: therapeutic diphenylcyclopropenone sensitization with weekly scalp DPC. Via MiXCR, TCRdb re-called the RACE reads, giving one row per CDR3 protein. The data show under 100,000 distinct CDR3 sequences, 8.5% to 12% seen once. The sample in question was whole blood, obtained in connection with sensitization to the hapten diphenylcyclopropenone (DPC). The receptors here all came from a woman between 45 and 65 years old with alopecia areata. Some clones in this sample may be carry-over from other donors' samples.

This clonotype was counted between two and nine times. The V gene is TRBV20-1, the J gene TRBJ2-1; no definite D call. The CDR3 is 13 residues long. CDR1 and CDR2 from the germline V gene are DFQATT and SNEGSKA (reference sequence). V shed 1 base and J shed 1 base, with 5 bases lying between them. CDR3 in DNA: TGCAGTGCTAGAGCACCGTCCTACAATGAGCAGTTCTTC. It codes for CSARAPSYNEQFF.

This clonotype was seen only a few times. This chain links TRBV6-2 or TRBV6-3 with TRBJ1-1; D ambiguous. In germline, CDR1 is MNHEY, CDR2 SVGEGT. The CDR3 is made up of 12 amino acids. Trimming took off 0 bases at V and 5 bases at J, with 4 bases between the two ends. The CDR3 coding sequence is TGTGCCAGCAGTTACTCGAGGACTGAAGCTTTCTTT. As protein: CASSYSRTEAFF.

In its sample, this clonotype was seen many times. V usage is TRBV20-1 and J usage is TRBJ1-2; D not resolved. V lost 3 bases, J lost 2 bases, and 10 bases lay in between. Germline loops: CDR1 DFQATT, CDR2 SNEGSKA (reference sequence). This CDR3 has 13 residues. Here the CDR3 DNA reads TGCAGTGCTAGTACTACCGGAAACTATGGCTACACCTTC. Translating it yields CSASTTGNYGYTF.

This clonotype was counted at least ten times. The chain recombines TRBV10-3 with TRBJ2-3; D remains ambiguous. The length of the CDR3 is 12 residues. Germline assignment: CDR1 ENHRY and CDR2 SYGVKD. Trimming shortened V by 8 bases and J by 3 bases, and 9 bases separated the two germline ends. CDR3 coding DNA: TGTGCCATCGGTCGCGAAACAGATACGCAGTATTTT. Translated: CAIGRETDTQYF.

V and J are TRBV12-3 or TRBV12-4 and TRBJ2-5; TRBD2 matches at 12 bases. The CDR3 is made up of 15 amino acids. J was trimmed by 4 bases and V by 7 bases; bases with no gene match: 7. CDR3 residues: CASTDGLAGPETQYF. DNA for the CDR3: TGTGCCAGCACTGACGGACTAGCGGGACCAGAGACCCAGTACTTC.

The V gene is TRBV6-5, the J gene TRBJ1-3; D is possibly TRBD1 (5 bases). Deletions cut 8 bases from V and 0 bases from J, with 14 bases between. Germline V gene sequence: CDR1 MNHEY, CDR2 SVGAGI. The CDR3 extends over 15 amino acids. CDR3 coding DNA: TGTGCCAGCTTCGCGGGACCCAACTCTGGAAACACCATATATTTT. Translation: CASFAGPNSGNTIYF.

This clonotype was picked up many times. The rearrangement uses TRBV5-1 and TRBJ2-3; 8 positions agree with TRBD2. The CDR3 runs to 16 residues. CDR1 and CDR2 (germline): SGHRS, YFSETQ. Losses at the gene ends were 4 bases for V and 1 base for J; bases not matched to a gene: 8. DNA for the CDR3: TGCGCCAGCAGCACACCAGAGACTAGCGGCACAGATACGCAGTATTTT. Protein sequence: CASSTPETSGTDTQYF.

There are a few counts of this clonotype. The DNA of the CDR3 is TGTGCCAGCAGCGCCCAGGGGACAGTGCGTGAAAAACTGTTTTTT. This encodes CASSAQGTVREKLFF. This chain links TRBV9 with TRBJ1-4; 7 positions agree with TRBD1. The length of the CDR3 is 15 residues. V shed 3 bases, J shed 7 bases, and the junction held 9 bases outside the gene matches. CDR1 is SGDLS, CDR2 YYNGEE, per germline. Looking up the rest from reference TRBV9 and TRBJ1-4 gives the full variable domain: DSGVTQTPKHLITATGQRVTLRCSPRSGDLSVYWYQQSLDQGLQFLIQYYNGEERAKGNILERFSAQQFPDLHSELNLSSLELGDSALYFCASSAQGTVREKLFFGSGTQLSVL.

This clonotype was counted a few times. The chain combines TRBV12-3 or TRBV12-4 with TRBJ2-2; D call uncertain. With 4 bases removed from V and 9 bases from J, the gap between germline ends came to 6 bases. The CDR3 is 11 residues long. CDR3 DNA: TGTGCCAGCAGTTCGGCCCGGGAGCTGTTTTTT. Its protein product is CASSSARELFF.